The clone carrying this TCR beta chain was counted ten times or more. Its target is unknown. Authors of the study amplified TCR beta CDR3 regions from RNA transcripts. The HTBI primer set served for first-round RT-PCR of the TCR CDR3. TCRdb re-derived calls from the multiplex PCR reads in MiXCR, one entry per CDR3 protein. The table lists about 360,000 distinct CDR3 sequences, over 10% of them singletons. The sample belongs to a study of T cells in Graves' hyperthyroidism and ophthalmopathy. Notes on the study in general: Most thyroid clonotypes expanded above 0.001 were also detected in blood. A 13 V-J signature model discriminated ophthalmopathy versus stable hyperthyroidism.

The definition of stable Graves' hyperthyroidism was no ophthalmopathy progression within 18 months. It was uncontrolled infection, other autoimmune disease, pregnancy or lactation that excluded patients. Sequenced sample: blood. The receptor was isolated from a woman aged 18 to 35 with Graves' hyperthyroidism.

CDR3 nucleotides: TGTGCCAGCAGGCCGAGGGGAACAGGGGGTAGTTCGAACACTGAAGCTTTCTTT. Translation: CASRPRGTGGSSNTEAFF. The chain employs TRBV6-4 and TRBJ1-1; 8 nucleotides agree with TRBD1. Unmatched junction bases numbered 16, after V lost 6 bases and J lost 1 base. The CDR3 runs to 18 residues. CDR1 and CDR2 from the germline V gene are MRHNA and SNTAGT.